This T cell receptor beta chain was documented in a study of T-cell reconstitution after alpha-beta-depleted transplantation in children. Regarding the study as a whole: Hyperexpanded clones declined; after one year, newly produced T cells mostly supplied diversity. Where alpha-beta T cells came from about two months after transplant was reportedly several hundred expanded graft clones.

Unique molecular identifiers were incorporated when the TCRbeta library was constructed. One entry per CDR3 protein, called by TCRdb with MiXCR from the PCR reads. Of about 980,000 distinct CDR3 sequences listed, about 29% were seen once; the top ten hold under 30%. The germline CDR1 and CDR2 sequences are LNHDA and SQIVND (reference sequence). The CDR3 totals 15 residues. Deletions cut 3 bases from V and 0 bases from J, with 12 bases between. A word on this clonotype: Its target is not known.

The source was PBMCs, mostly from graft donor cells, collected 360 days after TCRalphabeta/CD19-depleted stem cell transplant. The chain is built from TRBV19 and TRBJ2-7, with a possible D match to TRBD1 (6 bases). This receptor was obtained from a boy younger than two who had a stem cell transplant for SCID, so the T cells may come from the graft donor. The CDR3: CASSIGQGISYEQYF. For the CDR3, the DNA is TGTGCCAGTAGTATTGGGCAGGGGATCTCCTACGAGCAGTACTTC. Together with reference TRBV19 and TRBJ2-7, the CDR3 gives the full variable domain: DGGITQSPKYLFRKEGQNVTLSCEQNLNHDAMYWYRQDPGQGLRLIYYSQIVNDFQKGDIAEGYSVSREKKESFPLTVTSAQKNPTAFYLCASSIGQGISYEQYFGPGTRLTVT.